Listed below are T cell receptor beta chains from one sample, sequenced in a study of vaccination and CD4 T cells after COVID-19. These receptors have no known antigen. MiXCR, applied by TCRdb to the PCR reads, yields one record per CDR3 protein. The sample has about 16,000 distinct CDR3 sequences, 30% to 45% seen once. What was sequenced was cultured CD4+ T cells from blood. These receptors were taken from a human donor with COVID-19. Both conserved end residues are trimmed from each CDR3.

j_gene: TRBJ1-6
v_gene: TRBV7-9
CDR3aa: ASSPRQGRALH

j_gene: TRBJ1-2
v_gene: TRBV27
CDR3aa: ASSSHRQGMGLGYT

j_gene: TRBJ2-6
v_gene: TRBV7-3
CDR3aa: ASSLTGGTSGGPSGANVLT

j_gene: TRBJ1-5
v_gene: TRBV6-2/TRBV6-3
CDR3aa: ASNRVGQPQH

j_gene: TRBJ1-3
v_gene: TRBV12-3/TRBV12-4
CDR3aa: ASSLFGGGNTIY

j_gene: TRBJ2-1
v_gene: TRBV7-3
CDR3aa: ASSPGGLGNEQF

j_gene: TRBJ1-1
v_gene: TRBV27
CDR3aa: ASSLFGRHTEAF

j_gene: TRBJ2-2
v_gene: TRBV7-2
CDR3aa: ASSLEGYRKNTGELF

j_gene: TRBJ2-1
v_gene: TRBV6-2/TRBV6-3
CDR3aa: ASERGSNEQF

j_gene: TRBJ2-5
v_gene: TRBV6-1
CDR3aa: ASGAGDIQETQY

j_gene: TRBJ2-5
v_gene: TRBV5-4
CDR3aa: ASSFTESGVAQY

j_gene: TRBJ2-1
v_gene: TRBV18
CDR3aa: ASSPDRGFDNEQF

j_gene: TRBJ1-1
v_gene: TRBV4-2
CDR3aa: ASSQWGQGALNTEAF

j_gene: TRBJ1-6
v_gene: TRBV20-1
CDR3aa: SARGAQGAFSPLH

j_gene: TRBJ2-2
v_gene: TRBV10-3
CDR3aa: AISVTGTGELF

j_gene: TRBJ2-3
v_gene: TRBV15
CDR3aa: ATSPTGFDTQY

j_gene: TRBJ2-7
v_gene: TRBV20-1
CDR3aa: SAPKPIAGVYEQY

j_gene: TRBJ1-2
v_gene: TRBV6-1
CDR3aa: ASRTDPDGYT

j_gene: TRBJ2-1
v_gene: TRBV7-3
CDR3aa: ASSPPAGPLGNHEQF

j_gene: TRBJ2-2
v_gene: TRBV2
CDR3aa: ASTGGPSRAGELF

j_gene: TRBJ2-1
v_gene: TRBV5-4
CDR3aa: ASSFWGDEQF

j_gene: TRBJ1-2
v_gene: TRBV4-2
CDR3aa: ASSQDAGTVYGYT

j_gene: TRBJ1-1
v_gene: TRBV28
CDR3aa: ASSLLGQKTF

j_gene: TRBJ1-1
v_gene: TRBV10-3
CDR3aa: AISETLETEAF

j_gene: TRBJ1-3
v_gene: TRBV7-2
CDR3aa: ASSLASGNTIY

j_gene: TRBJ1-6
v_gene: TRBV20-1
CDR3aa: SAGGQGAHNSPLH

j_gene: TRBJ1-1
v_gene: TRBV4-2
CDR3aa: ASSPGPANTEAF

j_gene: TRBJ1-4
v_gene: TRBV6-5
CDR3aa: ASSYGGIATNEKLF

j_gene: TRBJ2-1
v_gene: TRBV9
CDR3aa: ASSVSGDRYYNEQF

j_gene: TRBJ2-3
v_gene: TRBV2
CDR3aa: ASSGGGGSTDTQY

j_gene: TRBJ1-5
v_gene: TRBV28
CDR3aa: ASSTGVRPQH

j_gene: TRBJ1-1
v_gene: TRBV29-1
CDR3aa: SVDRRDTEAF

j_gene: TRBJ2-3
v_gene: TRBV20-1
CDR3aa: SARGQGTDTQY

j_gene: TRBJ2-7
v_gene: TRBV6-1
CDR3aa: ATSQGPKGEQY

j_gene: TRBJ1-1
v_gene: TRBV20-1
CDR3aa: SAPKTGTPNTEAF

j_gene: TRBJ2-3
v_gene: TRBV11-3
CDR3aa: ASKRTDTQY

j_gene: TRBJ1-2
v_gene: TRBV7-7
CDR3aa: ASSLRRFNYGYT

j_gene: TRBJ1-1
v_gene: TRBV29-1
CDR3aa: SVEGTGNTEAF

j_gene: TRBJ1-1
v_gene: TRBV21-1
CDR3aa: ASSKRGPTNTEAF

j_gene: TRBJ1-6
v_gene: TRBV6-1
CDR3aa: ASIPDSSYNSPLH

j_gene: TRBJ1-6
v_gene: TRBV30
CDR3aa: AWSRWGQGYNSPLH

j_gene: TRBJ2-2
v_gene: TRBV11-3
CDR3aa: ASSSRGAGGASGELF

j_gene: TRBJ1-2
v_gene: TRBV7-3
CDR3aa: ASSTGAGNYGYT

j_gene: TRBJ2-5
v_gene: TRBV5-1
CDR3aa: ASSPGGGRVQETQY

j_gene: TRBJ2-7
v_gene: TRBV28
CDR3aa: ASGSGALSYEQY

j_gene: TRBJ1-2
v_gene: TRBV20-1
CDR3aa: SARDFEGGYT

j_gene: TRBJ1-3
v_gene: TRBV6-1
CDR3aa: ASSGGYSGNTIY

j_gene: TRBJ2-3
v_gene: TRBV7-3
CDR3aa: ASSRGGGDTDTQY

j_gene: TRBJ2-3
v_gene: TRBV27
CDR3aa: ASSRPPPGQHRDSTDTQY

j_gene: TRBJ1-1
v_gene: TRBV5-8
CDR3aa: ASSSDGRRSTEAF